The T cell receptor (beta chain) under discussion was sequenced for a study of T cell repertoires in cytomegalovirus infection. Study-wide background: In the study, CMV epitopes included recently identified HLA-C-restricted and well-studied HLA-B-restricted ones. It was the public TCR beta signatures that indicated both CMV infection and matching HLA type. Overall study results and limits: Across the ex vivo response, the dominant clonotypes were HLA-C-restricted CMV-specific TCR beta clonotypes.

With regard to this clonotype: What it binds is unknown.

The CDR3 extends over 14 amino acids. The V and J ends lost 2 bases and 2 bases respectively, with 9 bases between them. Germline V gives CDR1 SGHTS, CDR2 YDEGEE. One entry per CDR3 protein results from TCRdb running MiXCR on the reads. The table shows hundreds of thousands of distinct CDR3 sequences, with around 30% occurring only once. This clonotype originated in a human donor in good health (CMV status not recorded). Some clones in this sample may be carry-over from other donors' samples. Here the sequenced sample was cultured PBMCs, taken from culture after CMV antigen stimulation. The chain couples TRBV5-8 to TRBJ2-3; D could derive from TRBD1 or TRBD2 (5 bases each). The CDR3 region is CASSFGGDTDTQYF. The CDR3 DNA reads TGTGCCAGCAGCTTTGGGGGAGACACAGATACGCAGTATTTT. The full variable domain, completed using reference TRBV5-8 and TRBJ2-3, is EAGVTQSPTHLIKTRGQQATLRCSPISGHTSVYWYQQALGLGLQFLLWYDEGEERNRGNFPPRFSGRQFPNYSSELNVNALELEDSALYLCASSFGGDTDTQYFGPGTRLTVL.